These T cell receptor beta chains were read from a single sample in a study of T cells in Graves' hyperthyroidism and ophthalmopathy. TCRdb redid the calling of the multiplex PCR reads with MiXCR, one entry per CDR3 protein. The sample lists about 360,000 distinct CDR3 sequences, around 14% occurring once. Specimen: blood. The source of these receptors is a woman younger than 35 with Graves' hyperthyroidism that later progressed to Graves' ophthalmopathy. Both conserved end residues are part of each CDR3. The D gene is left open where the match is weak. Rows give clone size only sometimes, using once, few, many, or a class for an expanded clone.

D gene: .; clone size: few; J gene: TRBJ1-6; V gene: TRBV4-1; CDR3 DNA: TGCGCCAGCAGCCATGATCCACCAGATCTTCCGAGCTCCTATAATTCACCCCTCCACTTT; CDR3 protein: CASSHDPPDLPSSYNSPLHF
D gene: .; clone size: few; J gene: TRBJ2-5; V gene: TRBV5-1; CDR3 DNA: TGCGCCAGCAGCTTTGGGGGGCCCCAAGAGACCCAGTACTTC; CDR3 protein: CASSFGGPQETQYF
D gene: .; clone size: few; J gene: TRBJ1-2; V gene: TRBV24-1; CDR3 DNA: TGTGCCACCAGTGACTCAGGGGTACCCTATGGCTACACCTTC; CDR3 protein: CATSDSGVPYGYTF
D gene: .; clone size: .; J gene: TRBJ2-3; V gene: TRBV6-1; CDR3 DNA: TGTGCCACCGAGTGGGCTAGCACAGATACGCAGTATTTT; CDR3 protein: CATEWASTDTQYF
D gene: .; clone size: few; J gene: TRBJ2-7; V gene: TRBV14; CDR3 DNA: TGTGCCAGCAGCCAAGGGTACTACTCTACACCTAGGGAGCAGTACTTC; CDR3 protein: CASSQGYYSTPREQYF
D gene: .; clone size: many; J gene: TRBJ2-7; V gene: TRBV7-2; CDR3 DNA: TGTGCCAGCAGTTCGAACGCGGTCTCCTACGAGCAGTACTTC; CDR3 protein: CASSSNAVSYEQYF
D gene: TRBD1; clone size: .; J gene: TRBJ2-1; V gene: TRBV5-8; CDR3 DNA: TGTGCCAGCAGCTTGAGACAGGGATCCTACAATGAGCAGTTCTTC; CDR3 protein: CASSLRQGSYNEQFF
D gene: .; clone size: many; J gene: TRBJ2-2; V gene: TRBV24-1; CDR3 DNA: TGTGCCACCAGTGATTTGACGGCCTCTCCGAACACCGGGGAGCTGTTTTTT; CDR3 protein: CATSDLTASPNTGELFF
D gene: TRBD2; clone size: many; J gene: TRBJ2-1; V gene: TRBV28; CDR3 DNA: TGTGCCAGCAGTTTGTTTGGCGGGACTAGCGGTTACTCCTACAATGAGCAGTTCTTC; CDR3 protein: CASSLFGGTSGYSYNEQFF
D gene: .; clone size: many; J gene: TRBJ2-1; V gene: TRBV30; CDR3 DNA: TGTGCCTGGAGGGGGGAGGGGGCGCGCAATGAGCAGTTCTTC; CDR3 protein: CAWRGEGARNEQFF
D gene: .; clone size: .; J gene: TRBJ2-7; V gene: TRBV29-1; CDR3 DNA: TGCAGCGTTGTTGGTCTAGCTACCTCCTACGAGCAGTACTTC; CDR3 protein: CSVVGLATSYEQYF
D gene: TRBD1; clone size: many; J gene: TRBJ1-1; V gene: TRBV2; CDR3 DNA: TGTGCCAGCAGGGAAACAGGGGGAAGCACTGAAGCTTTCTTT; CDR3 protein: CASRETGGSTEAFF
D gene: .; clone size: few; J gene: TRBJ2-7; V gene: TRBV4-1; CDR3 DNA: TGCGCCAGCAGCCAAGATAGCAGATACTACGAGCAGTACTTC; CDR3 protein: CASSQDSRYYEQYF
D gene: TRBD2; clone size: many; J gene: TRBJ2-1; V gene: TRBV29-1; CDR3 DNA: TGCAGCGTTGAGGCTCAGGGGACTAGGAATGAGCAGTTCTTC; CDR3 protein: CSVEAQGTRNEQFF
D gene: TRBD2; clone size: .; J gene: TRBJ2-3; V gene: TRBV10-3; CDR3 DNA: TGTGCCATCCGCGCCCGCGCGGGAGAGACCACAGATACGCAGTATTTT; CDR3 protein: CAIRARAGETTDTQYF
D gene: .; clone size: many; J gene: TRBJ2-7; V gene: TRBV20-1; CDR3 DNA: TGCAGTGCTAGAGAGTTAAGCGGATACTACGAGCAGTACTTC; CDR3 protein: CSARELSGYYEQYF
D gene: .; clone size: many; J gene: TRBJ2-5; V gene: TRBV20-1; CDR3 DNA: TGCAGTGCTACCCAAGAGACCCAGTACTTC; CDR3 protein: CSATQETQYF
D gene: .; clone size: few; J gene: TRBJ2-5; V gene: TRBV5-1; CDR3 DNA: TGCGCCAGCAGCTTGGCCAGGGGAGGGGAGACCCAGTACTTC; CDR3 protein: CASSLARGGETQYF
D gene: .; clone size: many; J gene: TRBJ2-3; V gene: TRBV2; CDR3 DNA: TGTGCCAGCTACATCGAGGGGAACAGTGATACGCAGTATTTT; CDR3 protein: CASYIEGNSDTQYF
D gene: .; clone size: .; J gene: TRBJ2-1; V gene: TRBV4-3; CDR3 DNA: TGCGCCAGCAGCCAAGATAGGAGACTCCGGTTGGATGAGCAGTTCTTC; CDR3 protein: CASSQDRRLRLDEQFF
D gene: .; clone size: .; J gene: TRBJ1-6; V gene: TRBV2; CDR3 DNA: TGTGCCAGCAGTGTAGACAGAAATTCACCCCTCCACTTT; CDR3 protein: CASSVDRNSPLHF
D gene: .; clone size: .; J gene: TRBJ1-1; V gene: TRBV20-1; CDR3 DNA: TGCAGTGCTAAACTCAGGGCGGGGTCGAACACTGAAGCTTTCTTT; CDR3 protein: CSAKLRAGSNTEAFF
D gene: .; clone size: few; J gene: TRBJ1-2; V gene: TRBV28; CDR3 DNA: TGTGCCAGCAGTCCCCCGGCTAATCTCTATGGCTACACCTTC; CDR3 protein: CASSPPANLYGYTF
D gene: TRBD1; clone size: many; J gene: TRBJ1-2; V gene: TRBV10-3; CDR3 DNA: TGTGCCATCAGTGACAGGGGGCACTATGGCTACACCTTC; CDR3 protein: CAISDRGHYGYTF
D gene: .; clone size: few; J gene: TRBJ1-1; V gene: TRBV29-1; CDR3 DNA: TGCAGCGTCGGGAGGCAGGGTGGAGCTGAAGCTTTCTTT; CDR3 protein: CSVGRQGGAEAFF
D gene: TRBD2; clone size: .; J gene: TRBJ2-1; V gene: TRBV4-2; CDR3 DNA: TGTGCCAGCAGCCTGACGGCCGGACTAGCGGGAGGGAATTTCTACAATGAGCAGTTCTTC; CDR3 protein: CASSLTAGLAGGNFYNEQFF
D gene: .; clone size: many; J gene: TRBJ2-2; V gene: TRBV5-1; CDR3 DNA: TGCGCCAGCAGCCCGACAGACACCGGGGAGCTGTTTTTT; CDR3 protein: CASSPTDTGELFF
D gene: .; clone size: many; J gene: TRBJ1-2; V gene: TRBV3-1; CDR3 DNA: TGTGCCAGCAGCCCCCCGGGCAGGGTAGGTGGCTACACCTTC; CDR3 protein: CASSPPGRVGGYTF
D gene: .; clone size: .; J gene: TRBJ1-5; V gene: TRBV20-1; CDR3 DNA: TGCAGTGCTAATGAGGACAGTTATAGCAATCAGCCCCAGCATTTT; CDR3 protein: CSANEDSYSNQPQHF
D gene: .; clone size: many; J gene: TRBJ2-7; V gene: TRBV20-1; CDR3 DNA: TGCAGTGCTTCTCCACCCAAGGGGGACTTTAAGCCGCGCGAGCAGTACTTC; CDR3 protein: CSASPPKGDFKPREQYF
D gene: TRBD2; clone size: .; J gene: TRBJ2-7; V gene: TRBV6-1; CDR3 DNA: TGTGCCAGCAGTTTGGCGGGAGGGTTGGGCGAGCAGTACTTC; CDR3 protein: CASSLAGGLGEQYF
D gene: TRBD1; clone size: many; J gene: TRBJ2-2; V gene: TRBV6-6; CDR3 DNA: TGTGCCAGCAGTTACTCGCCGGGACAGGGGGCGAACACCGGGGAGCTGTTTTTT; CDR3 protein: CASSYSPGQGANTGELFF
D gene: TRBD2; clone size: many; J gene: TRBJ2-3; V gene: TRBV11-2; CDR3 DNA: TGTGCCAGCAGCCATAGCGGGGGGTTCACAGATACGCAGTATTTT; CDR3 protein: CASSHSGGFTDTQYF
D gene: .; clone size: many; J gene: TRBJ1-2; V gene: TRBV20-1; CDR3 DNA: TGCAGTGCTAGACCGCAACAGGGAGGAGAAGGCTACACCTTC; CDR3 protein: CSARPQQGGEGYTF